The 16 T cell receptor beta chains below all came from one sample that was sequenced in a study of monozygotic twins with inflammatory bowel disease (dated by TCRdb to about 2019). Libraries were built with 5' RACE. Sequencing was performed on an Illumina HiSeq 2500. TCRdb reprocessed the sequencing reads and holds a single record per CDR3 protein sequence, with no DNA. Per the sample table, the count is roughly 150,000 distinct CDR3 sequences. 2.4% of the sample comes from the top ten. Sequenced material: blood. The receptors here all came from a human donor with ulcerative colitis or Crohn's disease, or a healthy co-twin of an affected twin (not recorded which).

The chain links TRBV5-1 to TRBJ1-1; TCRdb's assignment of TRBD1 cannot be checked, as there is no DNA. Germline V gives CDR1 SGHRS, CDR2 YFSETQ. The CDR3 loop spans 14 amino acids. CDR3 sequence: CASSLWGRGTEAFF.

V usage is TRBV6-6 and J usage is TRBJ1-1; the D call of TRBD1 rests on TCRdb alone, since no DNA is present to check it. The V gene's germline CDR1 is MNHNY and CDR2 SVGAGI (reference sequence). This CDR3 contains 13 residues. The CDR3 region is CASSYGGNTEAFF.

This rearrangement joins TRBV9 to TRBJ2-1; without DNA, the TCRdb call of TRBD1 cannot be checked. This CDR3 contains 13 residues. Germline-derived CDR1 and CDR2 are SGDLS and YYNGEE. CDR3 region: CASAPGGWNEQFF.

CDR3 residues: CSVRGVRVTEAFF. This chain connects TRBV29-1 to TRBJ1-1; the TCRdb call, TRBD1, lacks DNA for checking. The CDR3 totals 13 residues. From germline, CDR1 is SQVTM and CDR2 ANQGSEA. Based on the CDR3 plus reference TRBV29-1 and TRBJ1-1, the full variable domain is SAVISQKPSRDICQRGTSLTIQCQVDSQVTMMFWYRQQPGQSLTLIATANQGSEATYESGFVIDKFPISRPNLTFSTLTVSNMSPEDSSIYLCSVRGVRVTEAFFGQGTRLTVV.

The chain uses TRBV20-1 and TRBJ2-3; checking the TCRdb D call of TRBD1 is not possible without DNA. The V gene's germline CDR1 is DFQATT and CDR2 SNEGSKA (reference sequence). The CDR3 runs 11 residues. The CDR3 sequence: CSARGGITQYF.

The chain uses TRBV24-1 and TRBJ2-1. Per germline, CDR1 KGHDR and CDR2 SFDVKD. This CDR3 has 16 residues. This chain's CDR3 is CATSDIRGGAYNEQFF.

The CDR3: CASSPPRTGNTEAFF. The V call is TRBV6-1, the J call TRBJ1-1; TCRdb lists TRBD1, though no DNA is available to test this call. Germline CDR1 and CDR2: MNHNS and SASEGT. This CDR3 contains 15 residues.

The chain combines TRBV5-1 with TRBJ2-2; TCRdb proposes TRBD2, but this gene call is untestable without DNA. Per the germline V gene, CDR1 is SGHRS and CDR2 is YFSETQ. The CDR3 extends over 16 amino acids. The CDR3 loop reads CASSLAPGPNTGELFF.

This chain's CDR3 is CASSSIDRRGYTF. This chain uses TRBV5-1 with TRBJ1-2; with no DNA, the TCRdb D assignment of TRBD1 cannot be verified. The germline CDR1 and CDR2 sequences are SGHRS and YFSETQ. The CDR3 is 13 amino acids.

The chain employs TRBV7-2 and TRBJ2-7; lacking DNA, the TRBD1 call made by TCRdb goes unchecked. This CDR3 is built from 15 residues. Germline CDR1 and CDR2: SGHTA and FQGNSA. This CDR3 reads CASSPSTGHLGEQYF.

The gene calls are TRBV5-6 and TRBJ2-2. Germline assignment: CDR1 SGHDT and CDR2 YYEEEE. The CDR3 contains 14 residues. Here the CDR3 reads CASSLYSYTGELFF.

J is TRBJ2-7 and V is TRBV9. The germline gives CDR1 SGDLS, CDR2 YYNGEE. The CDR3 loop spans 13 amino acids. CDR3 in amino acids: CASSVGLTYEQYF.

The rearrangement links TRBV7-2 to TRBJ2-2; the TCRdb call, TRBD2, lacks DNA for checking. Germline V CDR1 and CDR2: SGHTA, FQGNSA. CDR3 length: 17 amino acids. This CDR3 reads CASSLDFGGVNTGELFF.

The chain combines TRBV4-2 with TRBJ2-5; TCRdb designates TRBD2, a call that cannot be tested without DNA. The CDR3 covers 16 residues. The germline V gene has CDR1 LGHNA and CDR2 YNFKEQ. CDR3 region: CASSQAAGGHQETQYF.

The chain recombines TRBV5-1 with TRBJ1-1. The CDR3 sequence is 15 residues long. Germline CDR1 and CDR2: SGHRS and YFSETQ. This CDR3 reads CASSLNGRGPSEAFF.

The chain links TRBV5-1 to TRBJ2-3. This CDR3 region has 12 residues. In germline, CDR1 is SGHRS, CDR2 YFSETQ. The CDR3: CASSLDVDTQYF.